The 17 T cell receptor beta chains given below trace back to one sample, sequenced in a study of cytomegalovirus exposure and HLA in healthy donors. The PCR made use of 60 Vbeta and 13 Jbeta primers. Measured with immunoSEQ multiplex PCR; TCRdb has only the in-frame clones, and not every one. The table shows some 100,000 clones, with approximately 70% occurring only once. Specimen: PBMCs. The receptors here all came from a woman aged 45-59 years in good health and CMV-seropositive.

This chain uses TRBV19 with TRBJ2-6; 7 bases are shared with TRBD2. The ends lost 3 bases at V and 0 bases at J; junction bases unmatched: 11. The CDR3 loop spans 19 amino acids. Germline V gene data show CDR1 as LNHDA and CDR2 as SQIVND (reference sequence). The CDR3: CASSIGGDPSTSGANVLTF. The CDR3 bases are TGTGCCAGTAGTATTGGGGGGGACCCTAGCACCTCTGGGGCCAACGTCCTGACTTTC.

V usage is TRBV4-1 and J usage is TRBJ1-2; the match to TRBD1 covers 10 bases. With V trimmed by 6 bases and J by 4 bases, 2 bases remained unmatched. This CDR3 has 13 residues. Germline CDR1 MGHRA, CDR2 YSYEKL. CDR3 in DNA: TGCGCCAGCAGTCGGACAGGGGGCTATGGCTACACCTTC. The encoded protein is CASSRTGGYGYTF.

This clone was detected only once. The CDR3 here is CASSDTPLAGGPFNEQFF. The CDR3 coding sequence is TGTGCCAGCAGTGACACACCGCTAGCGGGAGGGCCCTTCAATGAGCAGTTCTTC. The chain carries TRBV6-4 and TRBJ2-1, with 12 bases identical to TRBD2. Germline CDR1 MRHNA, CDR2 SNTAGT. The CDR3 totals 18 residues. The V gene end was trimmed by 2 bases and the J gene end by 6 bases; junction bases not matched to a gene: 11.

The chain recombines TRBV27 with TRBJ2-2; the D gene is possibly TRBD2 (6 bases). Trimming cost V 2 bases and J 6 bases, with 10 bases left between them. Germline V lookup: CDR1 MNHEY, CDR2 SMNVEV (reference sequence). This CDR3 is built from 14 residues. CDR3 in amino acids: CASSLRRESGELFF. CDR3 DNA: TGTGCCAGCAGTTTAAGGAGGGAGTCCGGGGAGCTGTTTTTT.

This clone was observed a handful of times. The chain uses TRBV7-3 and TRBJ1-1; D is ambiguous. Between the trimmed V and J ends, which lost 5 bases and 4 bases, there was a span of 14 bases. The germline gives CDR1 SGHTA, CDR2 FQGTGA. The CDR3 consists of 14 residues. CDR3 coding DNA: TGTGCCAGCAGCCCCTCCCCAGCGGGCACTGAAGCTTTCTTT. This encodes CASSPSPAGTEAFF.

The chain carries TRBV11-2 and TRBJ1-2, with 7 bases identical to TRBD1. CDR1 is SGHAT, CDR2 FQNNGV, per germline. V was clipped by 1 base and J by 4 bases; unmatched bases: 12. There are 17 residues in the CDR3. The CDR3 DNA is TGTGCCAGCAGCTTAGGCCTACAGGGGCGAGTCCCCTATGGCTACACCTTC. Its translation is CASSLGLQGRVPYGYTF.

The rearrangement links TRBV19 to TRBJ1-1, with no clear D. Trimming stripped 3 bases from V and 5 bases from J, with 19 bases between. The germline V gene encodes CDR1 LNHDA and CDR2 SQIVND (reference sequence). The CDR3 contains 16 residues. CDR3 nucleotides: TGTGCCAGTAGTATTGTCGGGTCCACAAGAGGGACTGAAGCTTTCTTT. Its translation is CASSIVGSTRGTEAFF.

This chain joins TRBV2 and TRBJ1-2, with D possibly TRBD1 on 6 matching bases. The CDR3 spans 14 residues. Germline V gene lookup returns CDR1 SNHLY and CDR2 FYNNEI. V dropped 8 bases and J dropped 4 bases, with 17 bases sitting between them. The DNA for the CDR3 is TGTGCCAGCCGACTCGGGGGGCAATCCTATGGCTACACCTTC. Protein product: CASRLGGQSYGYTF.

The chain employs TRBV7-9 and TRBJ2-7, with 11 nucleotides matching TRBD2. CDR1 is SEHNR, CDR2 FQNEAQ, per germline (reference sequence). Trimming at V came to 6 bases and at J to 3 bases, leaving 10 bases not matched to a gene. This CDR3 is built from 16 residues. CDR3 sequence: CASSHPLLAGGYEQYF. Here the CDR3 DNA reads TGTGCCAGCAGTCACCCCCTCCTAGCGGGAGGCTACGAGCAGTACTTC.

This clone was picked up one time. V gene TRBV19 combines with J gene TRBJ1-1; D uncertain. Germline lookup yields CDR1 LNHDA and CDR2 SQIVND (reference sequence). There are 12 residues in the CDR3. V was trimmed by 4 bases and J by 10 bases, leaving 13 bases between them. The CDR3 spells CASSNPRGAAFF. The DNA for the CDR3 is TGTGCCAGTAGTAACCCCCGCGGAGCAGCTTTCTTT.

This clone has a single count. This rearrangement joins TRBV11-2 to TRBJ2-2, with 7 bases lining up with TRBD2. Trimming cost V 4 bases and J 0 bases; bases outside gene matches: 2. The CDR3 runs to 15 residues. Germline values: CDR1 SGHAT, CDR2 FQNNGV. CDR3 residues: CASSYSGANTGELFF. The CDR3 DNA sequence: TGTGCCAGCAGCTACAGCGGGGCGAACACCGGGGAGCTGTTTTTT.

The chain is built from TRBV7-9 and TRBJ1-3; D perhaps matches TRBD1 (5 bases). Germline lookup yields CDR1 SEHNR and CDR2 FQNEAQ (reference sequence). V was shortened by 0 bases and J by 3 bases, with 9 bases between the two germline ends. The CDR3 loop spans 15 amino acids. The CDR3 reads CASSLADRLGNTIYF. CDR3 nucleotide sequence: TGTGCCAGCAGCTTAGCCGACAGACTTGGAAACACCATATATTTT.

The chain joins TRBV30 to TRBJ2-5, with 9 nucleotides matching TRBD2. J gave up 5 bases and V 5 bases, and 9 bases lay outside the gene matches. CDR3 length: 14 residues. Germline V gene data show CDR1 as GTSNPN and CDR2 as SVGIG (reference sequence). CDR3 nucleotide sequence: TGTGCCTGGGGGCCGGGACTAGCTGCCGAGACCCAGTACTTC. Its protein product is CAWGPGLAAETQYF.

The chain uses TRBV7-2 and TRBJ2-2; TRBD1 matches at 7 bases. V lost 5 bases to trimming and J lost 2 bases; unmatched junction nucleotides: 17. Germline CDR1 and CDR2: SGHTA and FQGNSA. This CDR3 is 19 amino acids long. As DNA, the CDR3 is TGTGCCAGCAGCCGACGCCAAATACTCGGGACAGTCAACACCGGGGAGCTGTTTTTT. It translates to CASSRRQILGTVNTGELFF.

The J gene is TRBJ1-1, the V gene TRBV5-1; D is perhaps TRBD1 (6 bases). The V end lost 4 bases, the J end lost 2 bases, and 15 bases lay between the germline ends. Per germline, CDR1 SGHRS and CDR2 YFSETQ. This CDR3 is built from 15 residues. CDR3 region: CASSQETGRNTEAFF. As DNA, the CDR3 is TGCGCCAGCAGCCAAGAAACAGGGAGAAACACTGAAGCTTTCTTT.

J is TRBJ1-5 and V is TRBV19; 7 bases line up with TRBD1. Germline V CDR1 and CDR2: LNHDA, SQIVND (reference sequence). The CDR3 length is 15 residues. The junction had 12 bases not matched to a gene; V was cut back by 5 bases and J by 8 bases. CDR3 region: CASSQGEGALEPQHF. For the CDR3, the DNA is TGTGCCAGTAGTCAGGGAGAGGGGGCTTTGGAGCCCCAGCATTTT.

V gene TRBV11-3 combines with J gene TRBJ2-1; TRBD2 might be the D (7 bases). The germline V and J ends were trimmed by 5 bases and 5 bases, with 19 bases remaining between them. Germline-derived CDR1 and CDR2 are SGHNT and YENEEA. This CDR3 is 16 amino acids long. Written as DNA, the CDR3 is TGTGCCAGCAGCCCCGGGGGCGGAGGGGGGGACAATGAGCAGTTCTTC. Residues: CASSPGGGGGDNEQFF. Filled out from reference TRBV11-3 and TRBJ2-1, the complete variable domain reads EAGVVQSPRYKIIEKKQPVAFWCNPISGHNTLYWYLQNLGQGPELLIRYENEEAVDDSQLPKDRFSAERLKGVDSTLKIQPAELGDSAVYLCASSPGGGGGDNEQFFGPGTRLTVL.